The text below deals with one TCR beta chain. Its cognate antigen is unknown. Treatment here: oral pan-JAK inhibitor, 5-10 mg twice daily. cDNA reverse transcribed from extracted RNA served as the sequencing template. Sequenced by immunoSEQ multiplex PCR; TCRdb stores in-frame clones only, minus some. Among 180,000 or so clones listed, 40% to 65% were seen once. The CDR3 totals 13 residues. The entry originates in a study of CD8+ T cells in alopecia areata. Study-level results: In lesional scalp, particularly from alopecia totalis/universalis, clonality was higher than in normal scalp.

Specimen: CD8+ T cells sorted from blood, collected at week 24, from a patient treated with tofacitinib. This chain connects TRBV21-1 to TRBJ2-5. TRBV21-1 is recorded as a pseudogene. The TCR sequence derives from a human donor with alopecia areata. In DNA form, the CDR3 reads TGTGCCAGCAGCACCGGGACCCCAAAGACCCAGTACTTC. Translation: CASSTGTPKTQYF.